Listed below are T cell receptor beta chains from one sample, sequenced in a study of graft-versus-host responses after intestinal transplantation. The protocol was immunoSEQ multiplex PCR, while the TCRdb copy is restricted to in-frame clones and leaves out a portion. The data show 75,000 to 100,000 clones, 86% seen once. The specimen comprised PBMCs, sampled 255 days after intestinal transplant. The source of these receptors is a human patient who received an intestinal transplant, so some T cells may come from the graft donor. Both conserved end residues are part of each CDR3. Each record gives: CDR3 length, V gene, CDR3 protein.

cdr3_length: 13
v_call: TRBV10-3
cdr3_aa: CAITAGGSYEQYF

cdr3_length: 17
v_call: TRBV5-1
cdr3_aa: CASSLALGTSGSGEQFF

cdr3_length: 14
v_call: TRBV28
cdr3_aa: CASRSGPAGNTIYF

cdr3_length: 14
v_call: TRBV9
cdr3_aa: CASNAGGVYNEQFF

cdr3_length: 11
v_call: TRBV29-1
cdr3_aa: CSVDQGSEQYF

cdr3_length: 17
v_call: TRBV7-9
cdr3_aa: CASNRALGTGDTDTQYF

cdr3_length: 13
v_call: TRBV7-8
cdr3_aa: CASTRAPQETQYF

cdr3_length: 13
v_call: TRBV19
cdr3_aa: CASSAALGYEQFF

cdr3_length: 13
v_call: TRBV6-5
cdr3_aa: CASSEGDNYGYTF

cdr3_length: 15
v_call: TRBV28
cdr3_aa: CASSLDYGPSYEQYF

cdr3_length: 15
v_call: TRBV7-8
cdr3_aa: CASSLEGTLTYGYTF

cdr3_length: 15
v_call: TRBV6-1
cdr3_aa: CASSEMQGSNQPQHF

cdr3_length: 12
v_call: TRBV28
cdr3_aa: CASSLTRDTFSF

cdr3_length: 11
v_call: TRBV20-1
cdr3_aa: CSASATEGQYF

cdr3_length: 16
v_call: TRBV6-6
cdr3_aa: CASSYSRGGVGETQYF

cdr3_length: 14
v_call: TRBV19
cdr3_aa: CASSQISRTNEQFF

cdr3_length: 15
v_call: TRBV6-5
cdr3_aa: CASSYRPGLTDTQYF

cdr3_length: 14
v_call: TRBV29-1
cdr3_aa: CSATGQLYHTGYTF

cdr3_length: 15
v_call: TRBV29-1
cdr3_aa: CSVEGHGPSYNEQFF

cdr3_length: 13
v_call: TRBV25-1
cdr3_aa: CAPLRGDNQPQHF

cdr3_length: 16
v_call: TRBV4-2
cdr3_aa: CASSQGELSGANVLTF

cdr3_length: 15
v_call: TRBV9
cdr3_aa: CASSGDTGGTDTQYF

cdr3_length: 16
v_call: TRBV9
cdr3_aa: CASSVTPLTGEHEQYF

cdr3_length: 13
v_call: TRBV27
cdr3_aa: CASSTTGGQPQHF

cdr3_length: 15
v_call: TRBV5-1
cdr3_aa: CASSLGVTGAYEQYF

cdr3_length: 13
v_call: TRBV27
cdr3_aa: CASGGTDHYGYTF

cdr3_length: 15
v_call: TRBV4-2
cdr3_aa: CASSQDGQGIYEQYF

cdr3_length: 13
v_call: TRBV5-1
cdr3_aa: CASSLDREDGYTF

cdr3_length: 14
v_call: TRBV7-3
cdr3_aa: CASSLSRYADEQFF

cdr3_length: 13
v_call: TRBV28
cdr3_aa: CASSGGRGETQYF